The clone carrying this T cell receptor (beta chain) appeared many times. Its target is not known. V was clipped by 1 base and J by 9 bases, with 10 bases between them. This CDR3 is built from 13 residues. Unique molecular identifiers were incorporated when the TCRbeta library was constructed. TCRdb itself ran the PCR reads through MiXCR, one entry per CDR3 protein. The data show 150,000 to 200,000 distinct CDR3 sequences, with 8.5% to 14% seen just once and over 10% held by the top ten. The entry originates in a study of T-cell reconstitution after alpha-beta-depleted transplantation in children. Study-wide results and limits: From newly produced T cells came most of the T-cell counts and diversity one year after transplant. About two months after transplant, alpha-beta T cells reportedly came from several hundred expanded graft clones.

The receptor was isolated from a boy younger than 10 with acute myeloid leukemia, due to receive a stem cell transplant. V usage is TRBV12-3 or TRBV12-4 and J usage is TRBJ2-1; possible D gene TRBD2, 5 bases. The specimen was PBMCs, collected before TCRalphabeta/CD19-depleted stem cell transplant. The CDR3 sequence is CASSLGGNGEQFF. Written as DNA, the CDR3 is TGTGCCAGCAGTTTAGGAGGGAATGGTGAGCAGTTCTTC.